This paragraph reports one T cell receptor (beta chain). The antigen is unknown. The PCR was carried out with 60 Vbeta primers and 13 Jbeta primers. Using immunoSEQ multiplex PCR, the repertoire was profiled, and TCRdb retains in-frame clones only, with some absent. The table has tens of thousands of clones, roughly 79% seen once; the top ten hold 1.5% to 2%. The sample is drawn from a study of cytomegalovirus exposure and HLA in healthy donors. General study points: Despite most TCR sequences being rare, some public TCRs occurred in many donors. Later analysis revealed greater clonal expansion in HLA-associated TCR beta chains than in equally common others. Owing to their indistinguishability, certain V segments, notably TRBV6-2 and TRBV6-3, were excluded.

V lost 5 bases, J lost 3 bases, and 23 bases lay in between. Germline CDR1 reads LGHNA; CDR2 reads YSLEER. The CDR3 extends over 17 amino acids. The rearrangement uses TRBV4-3 and TRBJ2-7; D gene ambiguous. This TCR was sampled from a woman aged 25-40 years in good health and CMV-seronegative. Sequences were obtained from PBMCs. In DNA form, the CDR3 reads TGCGCCAGCAGCTGTCTTAGAAAACGCCTTACCCACTACGAGCAGTACTTC. This translates into CASSCLRKRLTHYEQYF.